Shown below are 16 T cell receptor beta chains from a single sample sequenced in a study of identical twins. Via MiXCR, TCRdb re-called the 5' RACE reads, giving one row per CDR3 protein. This sample has some 560,000 distinct CDR3 sequences, with approximately 9.6% found just once. These data are also associated with another study on yellow fever vaccine responses in identical twins.

Sample: PBMCs. The receptors stem from a woman younger than 30 in good health.

The CDR3 protein is CSVLGGPTNEKLFF. CDR3 DNA: TGCAGCGTATTGGGGGGGCCGACTAATGAAAAACTGTTTTTT. The rearrangement joins TRBV29-1 to TRBJ1-4, with D perhaps TRBD1 (6 bases). Germline V gives CDR1 SQVTM, CDR2 ANQGSEA. Trimming removed 6 bases at V and 2 bases at J, with 13 bases between. There are 14 residues in the CDR3.

There are many counts of this clonotype. J is TRBJ1-1 and V is TRBV5-1; D gene ambiguous. Trimming cost V 7 bases and J 1 base, with 20 bases left between them. Germline lookup yields CDR1 SGHRS and CDR2 YFSETQ. This CDR3 region has 16 residues. The CDR3 here is CASRQDLPGGNTEAFF. In nucleotides, the CDR3 is TGCGCCAGCCGGCAGGACCTACCCGGTGGGAACACTGAAGCTTTCTTT.

This clonotype was recorded many times. The chain recombines TRBV3-1 with TRBJ2-2; D not resolved. The CDR3 covers 14 residues. The ends were cut back, 1 base at V and 1 base at J, with 4 bases in the middle. Looked up from germline, CDR1 is LGHDT and CDR2 is YNNKEL (reference sequence). In DNA form, the CDR3 reads TGTGCCAGCAGCCAAGTCCAGAACACCGGGGAGCTGTTTTTT. Residues: CASSQVQNTGELFF.

This clonotype was counted only a few times. The chain recombines TRBV11-2 with TRBJ2-1; D tentatively reads TRBD1 or TRBD2 (5 bases each). Between the trimmed V and J ends, which lost 4 bases and 6 bases, there was a span of 16 bases. This CDR3 comprises 15 residues. Germline V gene lookup returns CDR1 SGHAT and CDR2 FQNNGV. The CDR3 reads CASSSGTMAGNEQFF. In nucleotides, the CDR3 is TGTGCCAGCAGCTCCGGGACGATGGCGGGCAATGAGCAGTTCTTC.

This clonotype was seen only a few times. The rearrangement links TRBV7-2 to TRBJ2-3; 16 nucleotides line up with TRBD2. This CDR3 region has 20 residues. Germline V gene sequence: CDR1 SGHTA, CDR2 FQGNSA. The ends lost 0 bases at V and 1 base at J; junction bases unmatched: 7. The CDR3 coding sequence is TGTGCCAGCAGCTTAGCTCCGGGACTAGCGGGGGGGAGACGCACAGATACGCAGTATTTT. Its protein product is CASSLAPGLAGGRRTDTQYF.

The chain combines TRBV27 with TRBJ2-1, with 7 nucleotides matching TRBD2. Germline values: CDR1 MNHEY, CDR2 SMNVEV (reference sequence). With 2 bases clipped from V and 6 bases from J, the junction kept 7 bases outside the gene matches. This CDR3 is 15 amino acids long. CDR3 protein: CASSLVAGALNEQFF. As DNA, the CDR3 is TGTGCCAGCAGTTTAGTCGCGGGAGCCCTCAATGAGCAGTTCTTC.

This clonotype was seen at least ten times. The gene calls are TRBV7-9 and TRBJ2-1; D is unresolved. The CDR3 runs 14 residues. Trimming left V 1 base short and J 9 bases short, with 13 bases between. Germline V gene sequence: CDR1 SEHNR, CDR2 FQNEAQ (reference sequence). Here the CDR3 DNA reads TGTGCCAGCAGCTTAGGGATGACAACCCGTGAGCAGTTCTTC. Protein sequence: CASSLGMTTREQFF. The variable domain in full, completed from reference TRBV7-9 and TRBJ2-1, reads DTGVSQNPRHKITKRGQNVTFRCDPISEHNRLYWYRQTLGQGPEFLTYFQNEAQLEKSRLLSDRFSAERPKGSFSTLEIQRTEQGDSAMYLCASSLGMTTREQFFGPGTRLTVL.

This clonotype has only a few counts. The V gene is TRBV5-1, the J gene TRBJ2-7; possible D gene TRBD1, 8 bases. The V end lost 3 bases, the J end lost 7 bases, and 14 bases lay between the germline ends. This CDR3 contains 13 residues. CDR1 is SGHRS, CDR2 YFSETQ, per germline. The CDR3 nucleotides read TGCGCCAGCAGCTCCACAGGGGGAGGGGAGCAGTACTTC. Translating it yields CASSSTGGGEQYF. Full variable domain (rest looked up from reference TRBV5-1 and TRBJ2-7): KAGVTQTPRYLIKTRGQQVTLSCSPISGHRSVSWYQQTPGQGLQFLFEYFSETQRNKGNFPGRFSGRQFSNSRSEMNVSTLELGDSALYLCASSSTGGGEQYFGPGTRLTVT.

The rearrangement uses TRBV3-1 and TRBJ1-4; 7 bases match TRBD1. Germline V gives CDR1 LGHDT, CDR2 YNNKEL (reference sequence). This CDR3 is built from 15 residues. With V trimmed by 5 bases and J by 5 bases, 8 bases remained unmatched. In nucleotides, the CDR3 is TGTGCCAGCAGCAAGCAACCGGGACAGAATGAAAAACTGTTTTTT. Translated, it gives CASSKQPGQNEKLFF.

The table lists this clonotype with a few counts. The chain employs TRBV20-1 and TRBJ2-4; TRBD1 aligns across 7 bases. This CDR3 is 13 amino acids long. The J segment lost 6 bases and the V segment lost 5 bases, leaving 7 bases of the junction unmatched. Germline-derived CDR1 and CDR2 are DFQATT and SNEGSKA (reference sequence). CDR3 sequence: CSAQTGNGNIQYF. In DNA form, the CDR3 reads TGCAGTGCTCAGACAGGGAACGGAAACATTCAGTACTTC.

The rearrangement uses TRBV11-2 and TRBJ1-4; D not resolved. The CDR3 is 13 residues long. Per germline, CDR1 SGHAT and CDR2 FQNNGV. Deletions cut 8 bases from V and 0 bases from J, with 7 bases between. In nucleotides, the CDR3 is TGTGCCAGCTGCAGAGCAACTAATGAAAAACTGTTTTTT. Its translation is CASCRATNEKLFF.

This clonotype was recorded many times. The gene calls are TRBV7-2 and TRBJ2-7, with D maybe TRBD1 (6 bases). V was shortened by 1 base and J by 4 bases, with 11 bases between the two germline ends. The CDR3 consists of 14 residues. Germline V gene data show CDR1 as SGHTA and CDR2 as FQGNSA. CDR3 sequence reads: CASSLGRGLYEQYF. The CDR3 DNA reads as TGTGCCAGCAGCTTAGGCAGGGGATTGTACGAGCAGTACTTC.

This clonotype occurred many times. The V gene is TRBV28, the J gene TRBJ2-1, with 15 bases aligning to TRBD2. This CDR3 is built from 16 residues. Trimming at V came to 3 bases and at J to 7 bases, leaving 4 bases not matched to a gene. Germline V gives CDR1 MDHEN, CDR2 SYDVKM. In DNA form, the CDR3 reads TGTGCCAGCAGTTTTGGACTAGCGGGAGGGGTGAATGAGCAGTTCTTC. Translation gives CASSFGLAGGVNEQFF.

This sequence joins TRBV29-1 and TRBJ2-7, with D maybe TRBD1 (5 bases). Trimming took 4 bases from V and 6 from J, leaving 13 bases between them. CDR1 is SQVTM, CDR2 ANQGSEA, per germline. The CDR3 totals 12 residues. The chain's CDR3 is CSVGQGVSEQYF. The CDR3 bases are TGCAGCGTTGGTCAGGGTGTCAGCGAGCAGTACTTC.

This clonotype was counted a single time. This chain uses TRBV7-2 with TRBJ2-1; 8 bases fit TRBD2. V shed 4 bases and J 8 bases; nucleotides not matched to a gene: 10. CDR3 size: 15 residues. CDR1 and CDR2 from the germline V gene are SGHTA and FQGNSA. The CDR3 loop reads CASSSLAGGGYEQFF. CDR3 nucleotides: TGTGCCAGCAGCTCCCTTGCGGGAGGAGGGTATGAGCAGTTCTTC. The variable domain in full, with the rest retrieved from reference TRBV7-2 and TRBJ2-1, is GAGVSQSPSNKVTEKGKDVELRCDPISGHTALYWYRQSLGQGLEFLIYFQGNSAPDKSGLPSDRFSAERTGGSVSTLTIQRTQQEDSAVYLCASSSLAGGGYEQFFGPGTRLTVL.

This clonotype was recorded many times. This chain joins TRBV6-6 and TRBJ1-1; D unresolved. The CDR3 is 12 amino acids. V was trimmed by 4 bases and J by 2 bases, leaving 5 bases between them. Germline values: CDR1 MNHNY, CDR2 SVGAGI (reference sequence). CDR3 residues: CASSSVNTEAFF. The CDR3 region has the DNA TGTGCCAGCAGTTCTGTCAACACTGAAGCTTTCTTT.